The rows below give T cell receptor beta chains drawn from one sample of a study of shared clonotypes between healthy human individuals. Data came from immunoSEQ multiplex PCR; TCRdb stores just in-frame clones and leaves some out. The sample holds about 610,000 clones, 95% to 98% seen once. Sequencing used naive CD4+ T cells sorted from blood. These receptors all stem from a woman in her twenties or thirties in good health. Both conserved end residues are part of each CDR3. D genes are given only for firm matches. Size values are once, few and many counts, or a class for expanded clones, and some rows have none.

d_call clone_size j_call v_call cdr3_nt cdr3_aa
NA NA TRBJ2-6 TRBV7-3 TGTGCCAGCAGTTCTGGGGCCAACGTCCTGACTTTC CASSSGANVLTF
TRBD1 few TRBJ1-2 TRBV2 TGTGCCAGCAGTGTCCAGGGGGCTGGCTATGGCTACACCTTC CASSVQGAGYGYTF
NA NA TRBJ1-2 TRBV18 TGTGCCAGCTCACCAATTGAGGACAGCAACTATGGCTACACCTTC CASSPIEDSNYGYTF
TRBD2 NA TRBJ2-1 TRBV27 TGTGCCAGCAGGACTAGCGAGACCTGGTACAATGAGCAGTTCTTC CASRTSETWYNEQFF
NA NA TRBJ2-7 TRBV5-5 TGTGCCAGCAGCACCGGGCCCTACGAGCAGTACTTC CASSTGPYEQYF
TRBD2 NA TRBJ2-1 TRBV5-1 TGCGCCAGCCGGGGGGCTAGCGGGAGCTCCTACAATGAGCAGTTCTTC CASRGASGSSYNEQFF
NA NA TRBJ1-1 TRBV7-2 TGTGCCAGCAGCTTAGATGGCAGGGCCAACACTGAAGCTTTCTTT CASSLDGRANTEAFF
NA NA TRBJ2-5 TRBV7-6 TGTGCCAGCAGCTCTCGGGTGGGCGCGGGTGAGACCCAGTACTTC CASSSRVGAGETQYF
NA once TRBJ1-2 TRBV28 TGTGCCAGCAGTCAAACGGGCGGCTACACCTTC CASSQTGGYTF
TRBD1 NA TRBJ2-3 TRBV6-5 TGTGCCAGCAGTAGCCGGGACAGGGCCACAGATACGCAGTATTTT CASSSRDRATDTQYF
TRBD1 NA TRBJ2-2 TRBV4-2 TGTGCCAGCAGGATGGGACAGGGGGTATCAACCGGGGAGCTGTTTTTT CASRMGQGVSTGELFF
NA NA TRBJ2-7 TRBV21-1 TGTGCCAGCAGCAACCTGGCCTCGCGGGACCGCTTATCCTACGAGCAGTACTTC CASSNLASRDRLSYEQYF
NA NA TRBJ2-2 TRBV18 TGTGCCAGCTCACCCTTGCGGCCCGGGGAGCTGTTTTTT CASSPLRPGELFF
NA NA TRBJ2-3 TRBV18 TGTGCCAGCTCACCCTCCGCGACCGCGGGACTTTCGACTTTCTTTACGCAGTATTTT CASSPSATAGLSTFFTQYF
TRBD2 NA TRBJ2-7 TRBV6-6 TGTGCCAGCAGCTTAGGACTAGCAGCCTACGAGCAGTACTTC CASSLGLAAYEQYF
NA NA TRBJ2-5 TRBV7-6 TGTGCCAGCACCAACCGGGGACCACCGCGCCAAGAGACCCAGTACTTC CASTNRGPPRQETQYF
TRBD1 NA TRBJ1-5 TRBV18 TGTGCCAGCTCACCAACCGACAGGGGGGATCAGCCCCAGCATTTT CASSPTDRGDQPQHF
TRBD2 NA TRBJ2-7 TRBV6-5 TGTGCCAGCAGTTCGCTAGCGGGAGGTAACGTGGGTGAGCAGTACTTC CASSSLAGGNVGEQYF
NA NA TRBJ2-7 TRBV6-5 TGTGCCAGCAGTTACGAGGGTTCACCCTCCTACGAGCAGTACTTC CASSYEGSPSYEQYF
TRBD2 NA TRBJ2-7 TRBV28 TGTGCCAGCAGTGTCCCTAGCGGGGTAAGCTACGAGCAGTACTTC CASSVPSGVSYEQYF
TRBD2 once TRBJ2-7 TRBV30 TGTGCCTGGAACAAGCGGGAAACGGGGGAGCAGTACTTC CAWNKRETGEQYF
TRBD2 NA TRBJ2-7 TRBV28 TGTGCCAGCAGTTTTGGCGGGAGCAACGAGCAGTACTTC CASSFGGSNEQYF
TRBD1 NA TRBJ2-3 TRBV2 TGTGCCAGCGGGGGATTCTCCAGGGGGACAGATACGCAGTATTTT CASGGFSRGTDTQYF
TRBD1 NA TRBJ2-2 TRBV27 TGTGCCACCACGATCGCCGGGACAGCTAAGACCGGGGAGCTGTTTTTT CATTIAGTAKTGELFF
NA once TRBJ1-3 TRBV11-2 TGTGCCAGCAGCGTACTGTCTGGAAACACCATATATTTT CASSVLSGNTIYF
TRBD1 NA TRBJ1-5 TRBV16 TGTGCCAGCAGCCAATTCGGGGACAGTATGAATCAGCCCCAGCATTTT CASSQFGDSMNQPQHF
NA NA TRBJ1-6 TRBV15 TGTGCCACCAGCAGAGAAGTCGATAATTCACCCCTCCACTTT CATSREVDNSPLHF
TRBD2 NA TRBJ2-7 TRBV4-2 TGTGCCAGCAGCATACTAGCGGGAGGGCCAGGCGAGCAGTACTTC CASSILAGGPGEQYF
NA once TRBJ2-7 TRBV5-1 TGCGCCAGCAGCTTTTTGGCGGGGTTCCTCTACGAGCAGTACTTC CASSFLAGFLYEQYF
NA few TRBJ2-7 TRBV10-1 TGCGCCAGCAGTGAAGCCTGGGGCGGATACTACGAGCAGTACTTC CASSEAWGGYYEQYF
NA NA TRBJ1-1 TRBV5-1 TGCGCCAGCAGCTTGGGAGGGGTATCCGGCACTGAAGCTTTCTTT CASSLGGVSGTEAFF
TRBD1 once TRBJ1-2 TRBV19 TGTGCCAGTAACGCCGGGACAGGGGTTGGCTACACCTTC CASNAGTGVGYTF
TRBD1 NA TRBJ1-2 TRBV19 TGTGCCAGTAGTATCAACAGGGGCTATGGCTACACCTTC CASSINRGYGYTF
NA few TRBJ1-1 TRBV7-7 TGTGCCAGCAGCCCCAGGAGCCAGTCATTCTTT CASSPRSQSFF
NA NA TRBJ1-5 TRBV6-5 TGTGCCAGCAGTTACGGGGGGGGGAGCAATCAGCCCCAGCATTTT CASSYGGGSNQPQHF